This TCR beta chain is from a study of T cells in localized non-small cell lung cancer. A word on this clone: What it binds is unknown.

Study-wide results and caveats: For the top 100 tumor clones, a median around 61 also appeared in adjacent lung.

This CDR3 has 19 residues. J gave up 3 bases and V 0 bases, and 8 bases lay outside the gene matches. CDR1 SEHNR and CDR2 FQNEAQ come from the germline V gene (reference sequence). Produced via immunoSEQ multiplex PCR; TCRdb's table is partial and in-frame only. The sample holds roughly 39,000 clones, about 88% seen once. The source is a man aged 18 to 50 with stage I lung adenocarcinoma. This sequence joins TRBV7-9 and TRBJ2-1, with TRBD2 identical over 13 bases. Specimen: peripheral blood, collected before any cancer treatment. The CDR3 DNA follows: TGTGCCAGCAGCTTAGCCGCGAGACTAGCGGGGGGTGACTACAATGAGCAGTTCTTC. It yields the protein CASSLAARLAGGDYNEQFF.